The present T cell receptor (beta chain) was sequenced within a study of shared clonotypes between healthy human individuals. Germline V gives CDR1 SEHNR, CDR2 FQNEAQ (reference sequence). Between the trimmed V and J ends, which lost 5 bases and 8 bases, there was a span of 15 bases. The CDR3 consists of 14 residues. Positive CCR7 selection of CD45RO-negative cells yielded the naive CD8 cells, and terminally differentiated effector memory CD45RA+ cells were excluded. The method was immunoSEQ multiplex PCR; TCRdb's version includes in-frame clones alone and lacks a portion of them. The sample lists about 2 million clones, 85% to 95% occurring once.

This receptor was obtained from a young man in good health. The chain joins TRBV7-9 to TRBJ2-2; maybe TRBD1 (5 bases). The sample comprised naive CD8+ T cells sorted from blood. The CDR3 is CASSALMDIGELFF. CDR3 coding DNA: TGTGCCAGCAGCGCCTTGATGGACATTGGGGAGCTGTTTTTT.